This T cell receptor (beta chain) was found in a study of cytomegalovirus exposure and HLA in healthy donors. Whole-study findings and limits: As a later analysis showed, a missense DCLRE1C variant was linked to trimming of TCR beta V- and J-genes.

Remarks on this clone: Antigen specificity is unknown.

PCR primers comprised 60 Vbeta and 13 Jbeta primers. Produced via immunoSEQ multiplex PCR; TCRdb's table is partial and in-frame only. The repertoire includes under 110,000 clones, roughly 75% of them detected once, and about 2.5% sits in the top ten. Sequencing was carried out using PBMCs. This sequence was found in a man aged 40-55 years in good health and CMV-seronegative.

The CDR3 here is CASSPQGPNEKLFF. The DNA for the CDR3 is TGCGCCAGCAGCCCACAGGGTCCTAATGAAAAACTGTTTTTT. The chain recombines TRBV5-1 with TRBJ1-4, with D maybe TRBD1 (6 bases). CDR3 size: 14 residues. Per the germline V gene, CDR1 is SGHRS and CDR2 is YFSETQ. Trimming cost V 4 bases and J 3 bases, with 10 bases left between them.